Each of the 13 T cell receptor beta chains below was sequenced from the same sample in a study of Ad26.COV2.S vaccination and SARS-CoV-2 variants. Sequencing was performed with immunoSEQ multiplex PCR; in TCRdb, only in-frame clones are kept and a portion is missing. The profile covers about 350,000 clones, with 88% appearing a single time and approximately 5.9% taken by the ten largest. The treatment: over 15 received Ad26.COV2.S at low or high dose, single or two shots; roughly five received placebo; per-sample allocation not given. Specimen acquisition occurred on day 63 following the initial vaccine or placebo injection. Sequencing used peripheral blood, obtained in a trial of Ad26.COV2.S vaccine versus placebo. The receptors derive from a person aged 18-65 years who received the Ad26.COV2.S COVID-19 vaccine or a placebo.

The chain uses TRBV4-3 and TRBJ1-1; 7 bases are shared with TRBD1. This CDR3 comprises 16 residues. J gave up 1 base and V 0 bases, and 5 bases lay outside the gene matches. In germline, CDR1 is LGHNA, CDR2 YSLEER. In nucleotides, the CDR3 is TGCGCCAGCAGCCAAGATTGGGCAGGGGGGAACACTGAAGCTTTCTTT. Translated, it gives CASSQDWAGGNTEAFF.

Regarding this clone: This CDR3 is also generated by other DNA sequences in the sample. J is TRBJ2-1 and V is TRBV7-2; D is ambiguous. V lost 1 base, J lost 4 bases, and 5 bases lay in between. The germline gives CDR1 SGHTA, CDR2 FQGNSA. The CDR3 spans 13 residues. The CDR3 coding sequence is TGTGCCAGCAGCTTAGTGGGGTACAATGAGCAGTTCTTC. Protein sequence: CASSLVGYNEQFF.

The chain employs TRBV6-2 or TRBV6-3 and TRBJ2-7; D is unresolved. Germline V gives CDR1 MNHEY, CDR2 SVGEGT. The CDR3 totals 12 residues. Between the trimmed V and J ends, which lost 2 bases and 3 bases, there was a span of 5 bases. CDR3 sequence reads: CASSYRGYEQYF. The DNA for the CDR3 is TGTGCCAGCAGTTACAGAGGCTACGAGCAGTACTTC.

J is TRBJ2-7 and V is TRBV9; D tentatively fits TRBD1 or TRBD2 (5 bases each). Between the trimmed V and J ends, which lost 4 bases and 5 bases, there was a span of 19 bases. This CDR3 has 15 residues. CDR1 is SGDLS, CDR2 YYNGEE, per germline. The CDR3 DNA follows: TGTGCCAGCAGCTCCCGGGGCAGGGATACGCACGAGCAGTACTTC. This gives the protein CASSSRGRDTHEQYF.

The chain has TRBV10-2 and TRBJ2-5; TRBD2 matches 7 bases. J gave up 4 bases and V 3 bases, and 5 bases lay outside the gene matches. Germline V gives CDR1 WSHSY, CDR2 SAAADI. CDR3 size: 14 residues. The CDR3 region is CASSERREGETQYF. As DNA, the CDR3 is TGCGCCAGCAGTGAAAGGAGGGAGGGAGAGACCCAGTACTTC.

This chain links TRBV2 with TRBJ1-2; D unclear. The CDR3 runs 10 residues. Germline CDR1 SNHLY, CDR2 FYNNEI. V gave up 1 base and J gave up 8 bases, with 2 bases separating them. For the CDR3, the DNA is TGTGCCAGCAGTGAAGGGGGCTACACCTTC. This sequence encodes CASSEGGYTF.

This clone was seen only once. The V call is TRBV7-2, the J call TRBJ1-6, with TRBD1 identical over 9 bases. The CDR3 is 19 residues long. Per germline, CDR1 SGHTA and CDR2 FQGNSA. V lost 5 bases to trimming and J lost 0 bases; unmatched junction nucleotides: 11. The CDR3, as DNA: TGTGCCAGCAGCGGCCCCCGACAGGGGGTTCCCTCCTATAATTCACCCCTCCACTTT. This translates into CASSGPRQGVPSYNSPLHF.

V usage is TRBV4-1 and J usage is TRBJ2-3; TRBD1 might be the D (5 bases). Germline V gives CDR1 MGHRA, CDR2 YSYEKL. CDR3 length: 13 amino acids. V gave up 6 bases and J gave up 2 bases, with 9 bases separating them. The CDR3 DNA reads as TGCGCCAGCAGAGAAGGGGTCACAGATACGCAGTATTTT. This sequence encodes CASREGVTDTQYF.

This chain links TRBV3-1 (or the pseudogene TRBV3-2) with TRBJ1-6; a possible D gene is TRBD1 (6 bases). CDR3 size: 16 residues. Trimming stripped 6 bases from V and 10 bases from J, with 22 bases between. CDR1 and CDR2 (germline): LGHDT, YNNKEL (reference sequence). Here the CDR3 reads CASSLVGGRGRSPLHF. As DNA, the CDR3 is TGTGCCAGCAGTCTAGTTGGAGGCAGGGGAAGGTCACCCCTCCACTTT.

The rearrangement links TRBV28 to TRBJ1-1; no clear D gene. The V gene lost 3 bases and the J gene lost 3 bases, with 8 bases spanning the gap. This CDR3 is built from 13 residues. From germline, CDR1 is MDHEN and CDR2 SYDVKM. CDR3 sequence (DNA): TGTGCCAGCAGTTTTCGGGGTCACACTGAAGCTTTCTTT. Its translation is CASSFRGHTEAFF.

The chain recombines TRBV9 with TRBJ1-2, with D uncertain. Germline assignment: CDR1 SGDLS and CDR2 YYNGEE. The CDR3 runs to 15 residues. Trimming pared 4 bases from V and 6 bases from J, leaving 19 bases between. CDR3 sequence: CASSTDATARNGYTF. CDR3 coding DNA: TGTGCCAGCAGCACAGACGCGACGGCTCGGAATGGCTACACCTTC.

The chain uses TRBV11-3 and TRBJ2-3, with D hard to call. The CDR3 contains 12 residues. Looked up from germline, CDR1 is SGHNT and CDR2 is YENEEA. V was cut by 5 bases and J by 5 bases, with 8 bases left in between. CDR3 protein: CASSQSVDTQYF. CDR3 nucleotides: TGTGCCAGCAGCCAGTCGGTAGATACGCAGTATTTT.

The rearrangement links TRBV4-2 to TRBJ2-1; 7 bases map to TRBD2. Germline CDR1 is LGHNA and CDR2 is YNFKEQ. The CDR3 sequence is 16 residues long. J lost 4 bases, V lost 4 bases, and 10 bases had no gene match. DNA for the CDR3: TGTGCCAGCAGCCTCCAGGCGCGGGAGTCTTACAATGAGCAGTTCTTC. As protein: CASSLQARESYNEQFF.